This T cell receptor (beta chain) was sequenced for a study of T cells in Graves' hyperthyroidism and ophthalmopathy (dated by TCRdb to between 2017 and 2020). About the full investigation: Peripheral blood samples were taken at initial diagnosis, before any treatment was given. To identify distinguishing TCR V-J signatures, a discovery cohort of around 100 patients was used, comprising 43 with Graves' ophthalmopathy and some 57 with stable Graves' hyperthyroidism. Prospective prediction of ophthalmopathy was tested in an independent validation cohort consisting of some 20 hyperthyroidism patients and 15 or so patients who later progressed to ophthalmopathy. Following sampling, methimazole starting at 30 mg daily was given to hyperthyroidism patients, and high-dose intravenous methylprednisolone was given to ophthalmopathy patients. The study also compared thyroid tissue and blood T-cell repertoires from several Graves' hyperthyroidism patients. For training and testing, the 80 to 100 patients in the discovery cohort were randomly divided in a 7:3 ratio. The paper describes TCR Vbeta CDR3 sequencing of around 130 peripheral blood samples, made up of 43 ophthalmopathy patients, around 78 hyperthyroidism patients and 17 progressor patients.

Beyond this particular receptor, the publication reports: Ophthalmopathy was separated from stable hyperthyroidism by a 13 V-J signature model, with 85% to 90% sensitivity and about 81% specificity obtained in cross-validation and 80%/75% obtained in testing. No statistical method was used to fix the sample size in advance, and group allocation was not hidden from the investigators. During validation, the model predicted progression to ophthalmopathy a median of around six months ahead of onset, with approximately 70% sensitivity and less than 85% specificity. Most expanded thyroid clonotypes (frequency above 0.001) were also detected in blood, a finding suggesting that blood repertoires may reflect thyroid immune responses.

CDR3 length: 12 amino acids, cysteine to phenylalanine. Only the CDR3 part of the read is kept: 36 bases, read in frame from the first base. The germline ends are 15 bases apart after V is trimmed by 10 bases and J by 6 bases. The germline V gene encodes CDR1 MDHEN and CDR2 SYDVKM. The TCR beta CDR3 regions were amplified from RNA transcripts. The first round of RT-PCR for the TCR CDR3 was performed with the HTBI primer set and the Qiagen OneStep RT-PCR kit. Libraries were constructed in a second round of multiplex PCR, after which size selection and purification were carried out. Libraries were sequenced paired-end with 100 bp reads on an Illumina HiSeq2000. Regarding the original processing steps: SOAPnuke was used to process the raw data, throwing out any read that contained adapters or uncalled bases, had a mean Phred below 15, or lacked an exact constant-primer or identifier match. COPE v1.2.5 was used to merge the high-quality paired reads, and each unique nucleotide sequence was defined as a clonotype. MiTCR v1.1 was used to align the clonotypes against IMGT TRBV, TRBD and TRBJ reference segments. The analysis was restricted to V-J combinations with a frequency above 0.0001, which together covered approximately 99% of the repertoires. The TCS score was defined as F50 (clonal expansion) divided by E x V (chaos), with BLOSUM62-based TCRdist calculated between CDR3 peptides within each V-J. Welch's t-statistics and random forest reduced around 550 V-J features to 10 to 15, which were used in a naive Bayes classifier (R e1071). The public reads were reprocessed in TCRdb via fastp at Q25 and MiXCR, keeping in-frame beta chains. Under each unique CDR3 protein, matching rows form one entry showing the most common genes and DNA. Clone size and V and J calls follow TCRdb, not the original study. The sample table records under 400,000 distinct CDR3 sequences; around 14% of these occur just once. 8% to 13% of the sample comes from the top ten.

With respect to this clonotype: Its antigen remains unidentified. One base away there is no much larger clone; base qualities are not given.

Graves' hyperthyroidism was defined as stable when no progression to ophthalmopathy occurred over 18 months of follow-up. Hyperthyroidism patients were newly diagnosed, had a disease duration of under 2 months, and were aged 18 to 65 years. The study excluded patients with uncontrolled infections, other autoimmune diseases, pregnancy or lactation. Clinical symptoms, serum thyroxine and TRAb, thyroid ultrasound, and orbital computed tomography formed the basis for the diagnoses. PBMCs were isolated from about 9.2 ml of fresh peripheral blood by Ficoll-Paque density gradient centrifugation. Total RNA was extracted using Trizol reagent, and RNA quality was assessed on an Agilent 2100 Bioanalyzer.

The rearrangement combines TRBV28 with TRBJ2-5; the D gene assignment is ambiguous. The origin of this receptor is a woman aged 55-69 years with Graves' hyperthyroidism. Material: blood. CDR3 region: CATTETLQTQYF. Read as DNA, the sequence is TGTGCCACCACAGAGACTTTACAGACCCAGTACTTC.